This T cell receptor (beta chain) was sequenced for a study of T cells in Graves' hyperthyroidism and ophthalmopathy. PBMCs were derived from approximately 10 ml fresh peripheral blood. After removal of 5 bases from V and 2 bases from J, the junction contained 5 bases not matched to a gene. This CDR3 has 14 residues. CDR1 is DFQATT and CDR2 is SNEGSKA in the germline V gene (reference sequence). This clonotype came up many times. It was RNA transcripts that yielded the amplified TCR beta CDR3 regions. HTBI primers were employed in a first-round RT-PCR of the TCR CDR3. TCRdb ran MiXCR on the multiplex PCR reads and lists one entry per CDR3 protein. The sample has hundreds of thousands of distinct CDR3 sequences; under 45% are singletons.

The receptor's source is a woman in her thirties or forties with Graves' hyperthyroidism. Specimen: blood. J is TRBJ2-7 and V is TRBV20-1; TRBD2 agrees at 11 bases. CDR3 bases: TGCAGTGCTCAGTTGACTAGCGGGGCCTACGAGCAGTACTTC. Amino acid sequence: CSAQLTSGAYEQYF.